The 7 T cell receptor beta chains below were found in one sample sequenced in a study of shared clonotypes between healthy human individuals. The table came from immunoSEQ multiplex PCR; TCRdb's copy has only in-frame clones and leaves some out. This table has just over 2,000,000 clones, 90% to 95% appearing once. The sequenced sample was naive CD4+ T cells sorted from blood. Documented subset: CD45RA+ positively selected. These receptors came from a man younger than 35 in good health.

Regarding this clone: Other DNA sequences of this sample code for an identical CDR3. V usage is TRBV7-2 and J usage is TRBJ1-5, with a tentative D call TRBD1 (6 bases). The V end lost 1 base, the J end lost 0 bases, and 7 bases lay between the germline ends. This CDR3 contains 15 residues. Germline assignment: CDR1 SGHTA and CDR2 FQGNSA. The CDR3 sequence is CASSLGGGSNQPQHF. CDR3 sequence (DNA): TGTGCCAGCAGCTTAGGAGGGGGTAGCAATCAGCCCCAGCATTTT.

The chain uses TRBV9 and TRBJ1-4; unclear D gene. Trimming left V 5 bases short and J 0 bases short, with 8 bases between. This CDR3 spans 14 amino acids. Per the germline V gene, CDR1 is SGDLS and CDR2 is YYNGEE. DNA of the CDR3: TGTGCCAGCAGTCGTGGGGCAACTAATGAAAAACTGTTTTTT. It is translated as CASSRGATNEKLFF.

About this clone itself: This sample also contains other DNA sequences that code for the same CDR3. J is TRBJ1-5 and V is TRBV19, with D unclear. This CDR3 has 14 amino acids. Between the trimmed V and J ends, which lost 6 bases and 0 bases, there was a span of 9 bases. Germline CDR1 LNHDA, CDR2 SQIVND (reference sequence). The chain's CDR3 is CASSKEYSNQPQHF. DNA for the CDR3: TGTGCCAGTAGCAAAGAGTATAGCAATCAGCCCCAGCATTTT.

This clone occurred once. The V call is TRBV5-1, the J call TRBJ2-7, with D perhaps TRBD1 (6 bases). Germline CDR1 and CDR2: SGHRS and YFSETQ. This CDR3 is built from 15 residues. Trimming took off 4 bases at V and 1 base at J, with 15 bases between the two ends. For the CDR3, the DNA is TGCGCCAGCAGCCCCTCCGGGACATCTTCCTACGAGCAGTACTTC. Protein: CASSPSGTSSYEQYF. The full variable domain, with the rest looked up from reference TRBV5-1 and TRBJ2-7, is KAGVTQTPRYLIKTRGQQVTLSCSPISGHRSVSWYQQTPGQGLQFLFEYFSETQRNKGNFPGRFSGRQFSNSRSEMNVSTLELGDSALYLCASSPSGTSSYEQYFGPGTRLTVT.

V is TRBV7-3 and J is TRBJ2-3; D is unclear. Trimming cost V 3 bases and J 2 bases, with 12 bases left between them. The CDR3 consists of 15 residues. Germline V gene sequence: CDR1 SGHTA, CDR2 FQGTGA. The DNA for the CDR3 is TGTGCCAGCAGCTTGGATGGCGGCACCACAGATACGCAGTATTTT. It codes for CASSLDGGTTDTQYF. Drawing the rest from reference TRBV7-3 and TRBJ2-3, the complete variable domain is GAGVSQTPSNKVTEKGKYVELRCDPISGHTALYWYRQSLGQGPEFLIYFQGTGAADDSGLPNDRFFAVRPEGSVSTLKIQRTERGDSAVYLCASSLDGGTTDTQYFGPGTRLTVL.

The chain couples TRBV10-3 to TRBJ1-2, with D unclear. This CDR3 spans 14 amino acids. Germline lookup yields CDR1 ENHRY and CDR2 SYGVKD. Between the trimmed V and J ends, which lost 2 bases and 1 base, there was a span of 8 bases. The CDR3 sequence: CAISEMSDNYGYTF. The CDR3 DNA reads TGTGCCATCAGTGAGATGTCTGATAACTATGGCTACACCTTC.

The sample holds one count of this clone. The rearrangement joins TRBV6-1 to TRBJ2-3, with D maybe TRBD1 (6 bases). The germline gives CDR1 MNHNS, CDR2 SASEGT. V was shortened by 6 bases and J by 2 bases, with 12 bases between the two germline ends. The CDR3 is 14 amino acids. The CDR3 sequence is CASSLGAATDTQYF. The CDR3 DNA reads TGTGCCAGCAGCTTGGGGGCCGCCACAGATACGCAGTATTTT.